A selection of T cell receptor beta chains follows, all from one sample in a study of blood T cell repertoires in COVID-19. Libraries were prepared by immunoSEQ multiplex PCR; TCRdb keeps only in-frame clonotypes and omits some of them. The sample has about 220,000 clones; roughly 84% are singletons. The sample consisted of peripheral blood. The receptor set was obtained from a middle-aged man who had recovered from COVID-19. Each CDR3 is given with its conserved first and last residue. Clone size appears in some rows only: once, few, many, or a class for an expanded clone.

cdr3_aa: CASSSPPGQAASTDTQYF
cdr3_length: 18
clone_size: once
v_call: TRBV7-2

cdr3_aa: CASTGTLNEQFF
cdr3_length: 12
clone_size: once
v_call: TRBV10-2

cdr3_aa: CATRAGGADTQYF
cdr3_length: 13
clone_size: -
v_call: TRBV24-1

cdr3_aa: CASSSDRGLQPQHF
cdr3_length: 14
clone_size: -
v_call: TRBV28

cdr3_aa: CASSPAGTGSPPLHF
cdr3_length: 15
clone_size: once
v_call: TRBV5-1

cdr3_aa: CASRRDRAGGYTF
cdr3_length: 13
clone_size: -
v_call: TRBV7-2

cdr3_aa: CASSDRDRNTEAFF
cdr3_length: 14
clone_size: -
v_call: TRBV6-4

cdr3_aa: CASSPWDSHNYGYTF
cdr3_length: 15
clone_size: -
v_call: TRBV3-1/TRBV3-2

cdr3_aa: CASSGVGQGTDTQYF
cdr3_length: 15
clone_size: -
v_call: TRBV9

cdr3_aa: CASSPGTANTEAFF
cdr3_length: 14
clone_size: -
v_call: TRBV7-2

cdr3_aa: CASSSVSGNTIYF
cdr3_length: 13
clone_size: -
v_call: TRBV5-1

cdr3_aa: CAISEQGTLNTEAFF
cdr3_length: 15
clone_size: -
v_call: TRBV10-3

cdr3_aa: CASSLGQARNTGELFF
cdr3_length: 16
clone_size: -
v_call: TRBV7-2

cdr3_aa: CASQGEENTEAFF
cdr3_length: 13
clone_size: -
v_call: TRBV7-9

cdr3_aa: CASSLTGQGAGEQYF
cdr3_length: 15
clone_size: few
v_call: TRBV7-8

cdr3_aa: CTSSQGMSFGRGTRCEQYF
cdr3_length: 19
clone_size: -
v_call: TRBV1

cdr3_aa: CASSPQPDTFSGNTIYF
cdr3_length: 17
clone_size: -
v_call: TRBV25-1

cdr3_aa: CAWLGGYGYTF
cdr3_length: 11
clone_size: -
v_call: TRBV30

cdr3_aa: CASSKFMVGGTDTQYF
cdr3_length: 16
clone_size: -
v_call: TRBV6-2/TRBV6-3

cdr3_aa: CASSFSGSGFGQQYF
cdr3_length: 15
clone_size: -
v_call: TRBV7-2

cdr3_aa: CASSLVGQGSYGYTF
cdr3_length: 15
clone_size: -
v_call: TRBV7-2

cdr3_aa: CASSQGPSSDTQYF
cdr3_length: 14
clone_size: -
v_call: TRBV3-1/TRBV3-2

cdr3_aa: CATTWTGGPVGELFF
cdr3_length: 15
clone_size: -
v_call: TRBV5-1

cdr3_aa: CASSLSSGGYYEQYF
cdr3_length: 15
clone_size: -
v_call: TRBV11-3

cdr3_aa: CASSLALAETQYF
cdr3_length: 13
clone_size: once
v_call: TRBV11-2

cdr3_aa: CSVRDNYEQYF
cdr3_length: 11
clone_size: -
v_call: TRBV29-1

cdr3_aa: CSVVSEGYEQYF
cdr3_length: 12
clone_size: -
v_call: TRBV29-1

cdr3_aa: CASSVDRMNTEAFF
cdr3_length: 14
clone_size: -
v_call: TRBV9

cdr3_aa: CASSLVGQGNSPLHF
cdr3_length: 15
clone_size: -
v_call: TRBV7-2

cdr3_aa: CASSPLADHTDTQYF
cdr3_length: 15
clone_size: -
v_call: TRBV7-2

cdr3_aa: CASKREPNEQFF
cdr3_length: 12
clone_size: -
v_call: TRBV27

cdr3_aa: CASSTVPRTGELFF
cdr3_length: 14
clone_size: -
v_call: TRBV7-2

cdr3_aa: CASSTPGQGMSYEQYF
cdr3_length: 16
clone_size: -
v_call: TRBV6-2/TRBV6-3

cdr3_aa: CASSPTGTEISHF
cdr3_length: 13
clone_size: -
v_call: TRBV7-6

cdr3_aa: CASSRQQGNYGYTF
cdr3_length: 14
clone_size: -
v_call: TRBV5-6

cdr3_aa: CASSPRQGYYGYTF
cdr3_length: 14
clone_size: -
v_call: TRBV25-1

cdr3_aa: CASSLGSGRGNTQYF
cdr3_length: 15
clone_size: -
v_call: TRBV5-1

cdr3_aa: CASSPVPRWTVNTGELFF
cdr3_length: 18
clone_size: -
v_call: TRBV5-5

cdr3_aa: CASSYFDRTLYSTDTQYF
cdr3_length: 18
clone_size: -
v_call: TRBV5-6

cdr3_aa: CASSQDRVTEAFF
cdr3_length: 13
clone_size: -
v_call: TRBV3-1/TRBV3-2

cdr3_aa: CSVLAQGGADTQYF
cdr3_length: 14
clone_size: -
v_call: TRBV29-1

cdr3_aa: CASSLGRASYEQYF
cdr3_length: 14
clone_size: -
v_call: TRBV7-2

cdr3_aa: CASSIRGGSENIQYF
cdr3_length: 15
clone_size: -
v_call: TRBV19

cdr3_aa: CASSPAGTGGREQFF
cdr3_length: 15
clone_size: once
v_call: TRBV7-9

cdr3_aa: CASSSPGGGTGELFF
cdr3_length: 15
clone_size: -
v_call: TRBV5-1

cdr3_aa: CSASLSRAGDHLSTGELFF
cdr3_length: 19
clone_size: once
v_call: TRBV20-1

cdr3_aa: CASSELGTVNSPLHF
cdr3_length: 15
clone_size: -
v_call: TRBV25-1

cdr3_aa: CASSLGDTGGYGYTF
cdr3_length: 15
clone_size: -
v_call: TRBV5-1

cdr3_aa: CSAALGWEAFF
cdr3_length: 11
clone_size: -
v_call: TRBV20-1

cdr3_aa: CASSSRASSRLGSYEQYF
cdr3_length: 18
clone_size: -
v_call: TRBV11-3

cdr3_aa: CASSPTGQGQETQYF
cdr3_length: 15
clone_size: -
v_call: TRBV5-1

cdr3_aa: CASSHSFTSGGSTDTQYF
cdr3_length: 18
clone_size: once
v_call: TRBV3-1/TRBV3-2

cdr3_aa: CASSSPQGATDTQYF
cdr3_length: 15
clone_size: -
v_call: TRBV5-4